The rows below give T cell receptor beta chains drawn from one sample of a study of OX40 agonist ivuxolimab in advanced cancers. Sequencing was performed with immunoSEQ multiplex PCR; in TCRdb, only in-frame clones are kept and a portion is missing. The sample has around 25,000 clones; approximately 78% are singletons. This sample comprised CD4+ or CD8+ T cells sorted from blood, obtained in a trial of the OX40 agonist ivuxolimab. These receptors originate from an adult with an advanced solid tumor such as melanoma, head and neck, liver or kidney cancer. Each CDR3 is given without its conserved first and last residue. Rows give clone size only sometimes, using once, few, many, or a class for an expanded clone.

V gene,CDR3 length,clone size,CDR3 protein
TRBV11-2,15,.,ASSPGGRGRGRTEAF
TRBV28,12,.,ASTSSGFANEQF
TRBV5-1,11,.,ASSPDVNTEAF
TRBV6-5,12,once,ASSTRDPNEKLF
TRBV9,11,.,ASEGTYTGELF
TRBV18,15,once,ASSPPGQNQLNTEAF
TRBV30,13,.,AWRNGAHGSSPLH
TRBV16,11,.,ASSQSAPETQY
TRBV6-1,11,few,ASSEHNTGELF
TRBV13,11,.,ASSAGQGNTIY
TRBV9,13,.,ASSVGGQGSYEQY
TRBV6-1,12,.,ASSEMRSNQPQH
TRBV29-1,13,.,SAELAGDGIGELF
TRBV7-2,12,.,ASSLVGGDQPQH
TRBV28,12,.,ASSGTGFNEKLF
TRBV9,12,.,ASSARDGPYEQY
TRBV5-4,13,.,ASRTSLATSDTQY
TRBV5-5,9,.,ASGLATEAF
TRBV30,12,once,AWSVYRGGNTIY
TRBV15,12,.,ATSRQGSNQPQH
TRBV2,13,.,ASSEGDRDSYEQY
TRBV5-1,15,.,ASSLAGVAGARETQY
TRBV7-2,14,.,ASSFGLAGASDGQF
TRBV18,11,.,ASSRIIDQPQH
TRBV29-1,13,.,SVALYVQGSHEQY
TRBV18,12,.,ASSGQGTGSPLH
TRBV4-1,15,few,ASSPPGAETAIYGYT
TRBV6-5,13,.,ASSSGTGYNQPQH
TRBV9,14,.,ASSARLAGGSNEQF
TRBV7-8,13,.,ASSPRPGRGYGYT
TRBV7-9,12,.,ASRSDRDSSPLH
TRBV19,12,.,ASSTPGKANEQF
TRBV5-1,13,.,ASSLGHGSGETQY
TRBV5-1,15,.,ASSWGLAGRSYNEQF
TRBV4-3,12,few,ASSQGASGNTIY
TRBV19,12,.,ASSAPRGAYEQY
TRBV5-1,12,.,ASSLGVAGTEAF
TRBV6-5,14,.,ASSYSGRDGGNTIY
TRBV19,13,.,ASSIAGLAGGEQY
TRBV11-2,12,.,ASSLGTAVYEQY
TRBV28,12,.,ASRTGGLGQPQH
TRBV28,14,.,ASSPRSSSYNSPLH
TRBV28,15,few,ASSPAPGTGGNQPQH
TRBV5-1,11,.,ASSLDGNYGYT
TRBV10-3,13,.,AISESKGGANVLT
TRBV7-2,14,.,ASSLLAGGNTGELF
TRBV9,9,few,ASSVFSEQF
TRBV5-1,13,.,ASSYGQRGETEAF
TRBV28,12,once,ASSRGTGGNTIY
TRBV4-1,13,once,ASSQLGLKNTEAF
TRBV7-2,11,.,ASSRGTGDRYT
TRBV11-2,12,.,ASSTQGPGQPQH
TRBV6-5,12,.,ASSLGGEGNTIY
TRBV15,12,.,ATSRDISNYGYT
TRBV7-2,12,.,ASSFTGLNTEAF
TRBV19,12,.,ASSIGEGRLGYT
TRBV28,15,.,ASSLGSGLRGDYGYT
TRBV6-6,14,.,ASSYAGQGGVGELF
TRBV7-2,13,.,ASSTRQTTSYEQY